The 21 T cell receptor beta chains below all came from one sample that was sequenced in a study of OX40 agonist ivuxolimab in advanced cancers. The library was prepared using the immunoSEQ multiplex PCR assay. As stored in TCRdb, this immuneACCESS dataset retains in-frame rearrangements with V and J assigned. A fraction of the clones does not appear; measured against another copy, unresolved V genes explain less than half of the discrepancy, and the remainder lacks a known reason. Recorded for this sample are more than 50,000 clones; about 85% of them occurred a single time. Approximately 0.32% of the sample comes from the top ten. Here the sequenced sample was CD4+ or CD8+ T cells sorted from blood, taken in a trial of the OX40 agonist ivuxolimab. These TCRs come from an adult with an advanced solid tumor such as melanoma, head and neck, liver or kidney cancer.

This clone was seen a handful of times. The V gene is TRBV5-1, the J gene TRBJ2-3, with D perhaps TRBD2 (7 bases). The CDR3 covers 16 residues. CDR1 and CDR2 from the germline V gene are SGHRS and YFSETQ. V was cut by 4 bases and J by 1 base, with 16 bases left in between. CDR3 coding DNA: TGCGCCAGCAGCCCCCTCCGCGGGGGCGGCACAGATACGCAGTATTTT. Protein: CASSPLRGGGTDTQYF.

The chain employs TRBV12-5 and TRBJ1-1; no clear D gene. Germline loops: CDR1 LGHNT, CDR2 FRNRAP. V lost 6 bases to trimming and J lost 10 bases, with 15 bases between them. CDR3 length: 12 residues. CDR3 sequence reads: CASGMRNKGAFF. For the CDR3, the DNA is TGTGCTAGTGGCATGAGGAACAAGGGAGCTTTCTTT.

This clone was detected only once. In DNA form, the CDR3 reads TGTGCCAGCACCCCCACGCCCCGGGATTTATACGAGCAGTACTTC. Its protein product is CASTPTPRDLYEQYF. The chain is built from TRBV5-4 and TRBJ2-7, with a possible D match to TRBD2 (5 bases). Per the germline V gene, CDR1 is SGHNT and CDR2 is YYREEE (reference sequence). CDR3 length: 15 residues. Trimming left V 6 bases short and J 4 bases short, with 20 bases between. Full variable domain (outside the CDR3, taken from reference TRBV5-4 and TRBJ2-7): ETGVTQSPTHLIKTRGQQVTLRCSSQSGHNTVSWYQQALGQGPQFIFQYYREEENGRGNFPPRFSGLQFPNYSSELNVNALELDDSALYLCASTPTPRDLYEQYFGPGTRLTVT.

This chain connects TRBV13 to TRBJ2-7, with D possibly TRBD2 on 5 matching bases. Deletions cut 5 bases from V and 6 bases from J, with 14 bases between. This CDR3 has 13 residues. Germline values: CDR1 PRHDT, CDR2 FYEKMQ (reference sequence). For the CDR3, the DNA is TGTGCCAGCAGCCCCCGACTACGAGGCGAGCAGTACTTC. Amino acid sequence: CASSPRLRGEQYF.

The chain has TRBV7-2 and TRBJ1-2, with no clear D. Germline assignment: CDR1 SGHTA and CDR2 FQGNSA. V lost 5 bases, J lost 5 bases, and 18 bases lay in between. This CDR3 is 15 amino acids long. CDR3 loop: CASSPGKVEAYGYTF. The CDR3 nucleotides read TGTGCCAGCAGCCCCGGGAAGGTCGAGGCTTATGGCTACACCTTC.

V usage is TRBV5-1 and J usage is TRBJ2-5; D may match TRBD1 or TRBD2 (5 bases each). Near its end, the DNA agrees better with TRBJ2-7, so the J call may be wrong. The germline V gene has CDR1 SGHRS and CDR2 YFSETQ. This CDR3 has 14 amino acids. This CDR3 is CASSLGDGTYEQYF. CDR3 sequence (DNA): TGCGCCAGCAGCTTGGGGGACGGGACCTACGAGCAGTACTTC.

This clone was counted a single time. The chain couples TRBV25-1 to TRBJ1-2, with a tentative D call TRBD1 (6 bases). The V end was cut by 5 bases, the J end by 4 bases, with 20 bases between. The CDR3 runs 16 residues. Germline CDR1 is MGHDK and CDR2 is SYGVNS. This CDR3 reads CASSPPTGGQGYGYTF. The DNA for the CDR3 is TGTGCCAGCAGTCCACCGACTGGGGGGCAGGGCTATGGCTACACCTTC.

The chain has TRBV10-3 and TRBJ2-1; 8 bases are a match to TRBD1. Germline loops: CDR1 ENHRY, CDR2 SYGVKD. CDR3 length: 15 residues. Trimming cost V 7 bases and J 2 bases; bases outside gene matches: 7. This CDR3 reads CAINQGTGTYNEQFF. CDR3 nucleotide sequence: TGTGCCATCAACCAAGGGACAGGCACCTACAATGAGCAGTTCTTC.

The rearrangement joins TRBV19 to TRBJ2-3; D perhaps matches TRBD2 (7 bases). Trimming shortened V by 6 bases and J by 5 bases, and 18 bases separated the two germline ends. The CDR3 is made up of 15 amino acids. Per the germline V gene, CDR1 is LNHDA and CDR2 is SQIVND (reference sequence). Written as DNA, the CDR3 is TGTGCCAGTAGCCATAGGGGGGGCGGGGGAGATACGCAGTATTTT. This gives the protein CASSHRGGGGDTQYF.

The rearrangement joins TRBV2 to TRBJ2-2; 10 nucleotides match TRBD1. CDR1 is SNHLY, CDR2 FYNNEI, per germline. J lost 1 base, V lost 7 bases, and 9 bases had no gene match. The CDR3 length is 17 residues. Here the CDR3 DNA reads TGTGCCAGCATCCTGGGACAGGGGACGATGAACACCGGGGAGCTGTTTTTT. Protein sequence: CASILGQGTMNTGELFF. Combining the CDR3 with reference TRBV2 and TRBJ2-2 gives the whole variable domain EPEVTQTPSHQVTQMGQEVILRCVPISNHLYFYWYRQILGQKVEFLVSFYNNEISEKSEIFDDQFSVERPDGSNFTLKIRSTKLEDSAMYFCASILGQGTMNTGELFFGEGSRLTVL.

CDR3 sequence: CATTTRDRGYEQYF. The CDR3 coding sequence is TGTGCCACCACAACCCGGGACAGGGGGTACGAGCAGTACTTC. This chain uses TRBV6-5 with TRBJ2-7; 11 nucleotides match TRBD1. This CDR3 has 14 amino acids. CDR1 and CDR2 from the germline V gene are MNHEY and SVGAGI. Unmatched junction bases numbered 9, after V lost 10 bases and J lost 4 bases.

The rearrangement links TRBV7-3 to TRBJ1-6; no firm D call. This CDR3 has 13 residues. Germline-derived CDR1 and CDR2 are SGHTA and FQGTGA. The V gene lost 2 bases and the J gene lost 5 bases, with 4 bases spanning the gap. CDR3 in amino acids: CASSLDHNSPLHF. The CDR3 DNA reads TGTGCCAGCAGCTTAGATCATAATTCACCCCTCCACTTT.

This chain uses TRBV7-9 with TRBJ1-2; D remains ambiguous. The length of the CDR3 is 15 residues. V shed 0 bases and J shed 0 bases, with 8 bases lying between them. The germline V gene has CDR1 SEHNR and CDR2 FQNEAQ (reference sequence). The CDR3 DNA sequence: TGTGCCAGCAGCTTAGCTGGACCCGCTAACTATGGCTACACCTTC. Translating it yields CASSLAGPANYGYTF. Together with reference TRBV7-9 and TRBJ1-2, the CDR3 gives the full variable domain: DTGVSQNPRHKITKRGQNVTFRCDPISEHNRLYWYRQTLGQGPEFLTYFQNEAQLEKSRLLSDRFSAERPKGSFSTLEIQRTEQGDSAMYLCASSLAGPANYGYTFGSGTRLTVV.

This clone has only a few counts. CDR3 in DNA: TGTGCCAGCAGCTTAGATCGGAAGAATTCACCCCTCCACTTT. As protein: CASSLDRKNSPLHF. The chain couples TRBV7-9 to TRBJ1-6; D not resolved. Looked up from germline, CDR1 is SEHNR and CDR2 is FQNEAQ (reference sequence). V lost 1 base and J lost 7, with 8 bases in between. The CDR3 spans 14 residues.

The V and J genes are TRBV7-8 and TRBJ2-7; TRBD2 matches at 11 bases. The V segment lost 4 bases and the J segment 3 bases; nucleotides outside the gene matches: 5. Germline CDR1 and CDR2: SGHVS and FQNEAQ. The CDR3 runs to 15 residues. The CDR3 DNA reads TGTGCCAGCAGCTCGGGACTAGCGGTACTCTACGAGCAGTACTTC. This translates into CASSSGLAVLYEQYF.

V usage is TRBV27 and J usage is TRBJ1-3; unclear D gene. The length of the CDR3 is 12 residues. Trimming stripped 4 bases from V and 4 bases from J, with 5 bases between. Germline V lookup: CDR1 MNHEY, CDR2 SMNVEV (reference sequence). The CDR3 region is CASSSKGNTIYF. In DNA, the CDR3 is TGTGCCAGCAGTTCGAAGGGAAACACCATATATTTT.

This chain links TRBV30 with TRBJ1-6; 8 nucleotides agree with TRBD1. Germline V lookup: CDR1 GTSNPN, CDR2 SVGIG (reference sequence). The CDR3 is made up of 16 amino acids. V shed 3 bases, J shed 9 bases, and the junction held 13 bases outside the gene matches. The CDR3 nucleotides are TGTGCCTGGAGAGCAACCAGGGGGCCAGGAGTTTCACCCCTCCACTTT. Translating it yields CAWRATRGPGVSPLHF.

This chain joins TRBV30 and TRBJ2-7, with TRBD1 matching over 10 bases. The V gene's germline CDR1 is GTSNPN and CDR2 SVGIG (reference sequence). This CDR3 has 13 residues. Germline trimming cut 5 bases from V and 3 bases from J; bases unmatched to any gene: 4. CDR3 amino acids: CAWDGQGVYEQYF. The CDR3, as DNA: TGTGCCTGGGACGGACAGGGGGTCTACGAGCAGTACTTC.

The chain links TRBV5-1 to TRBJ1-4; D is perhaps TRBD1 (5 bases). Trimming shortened V by 4 bases and J by 2 bases, and 6 bases separated the two germline ends. Germline V CDR1 and CDR2: SGHRS, YFSETQ. The CDR3 consists of 13 residues. CDR3 in amino acids: CASSEGTNEKLFF. DNA for the CDR3: TGCGCCAGCAGCGAGGGGACTAATGAAAAACTGTTTTTT.

The chain joins TRBV30 to TRBJ1-5; D unresolved. The CDR3 extends over 12 amino acids. Per the germline V gene, CDR1 is GTSNPN and CDR2 is SVGIG (reference sequence). V was pared by 0 bases and J by 11 bases, with 11 bases between. In DNA, the CDR3 is TGTGCCTGGAGTGTACACGATGGGACCCAGCATTTT. It translates to CAWSVHDGTQHF.

V is TRBV2 and J is TRBJ2-1, with 7 bases identical to TRBD2. The V segment lost 6 bases and the J segment 0 bases; nucleotides outside the gene matches: 2. The CDR3 runs 14 residues. The germline gives CDR1 SNHLY, CDR2 FYNNEI. DNA for the CDR3: TGTGCCAGCAGGGGAGGGGACTCCTACAATGAGCAGTTCTTC. The encoded protein is CASRGGDSYNEQFF.